Shown below are 27 T cell receptor beta chains from a single sample sequenced in a study of blood T cell repertoires in COVID-19. TCRdb's copy holds only in-frame clones and misses some; the assay was immunoSEQ multiplex PCR. The table shows around 620,000 clones, with around 90% occurring only once. The material sequenced was peripheral blood. Source of these receptors: a woman younger than 30 with acute or convalescent COVID-19.

Notes on this clone: The sample holds other DNA sequences that translate to the same CDR3. The chain combines TRBV18 with TRBJ1-2; D is unresolved. CDR1 is KGHSH and CDR2 is LQKENI in the germline V gene. This CDR3 contains 13 residues. Trimming took off 3 bases at V and 2 bases at J, with 7 bases between the two ends. The CDR3 DNA reads TGTGCCAGCTCACCCTCGGGAAACTATGGCTACACCTTC. It codes for CASSPSGNYGYTF.

The rearrangement joins TRBV7-9 to TRBJ2-7, with D uncertain. The V end was cut by 6 bases, the J end by 0 bases, with 6 bases between. The germline gives CDR1 SEHNR, CDR2 FQNEAQ (reference sequence). The CDR3 sequence is 12 residues long. The CDR3 is CASSPSSYEQYF. CDR3 DNA sequence: TGTGCCAGCAGTCCTAGCTCCTACGAGCAGTACTTC.

The CDR3 is CASSSRQGSYGYTF. CDR3 DNA: TGCGCCAGCAGCTCCCGTCAGGGCAGCTATGGCTACACCTTC. The chain couples TRBV5-1 to TRBJ1-2; a weak D match, TRBD1 (5 bases). V was pared by 3 bases and J by 4 bases, with 13 bases between. The CDR3 consists of 14 residues. CDR1 is SGHRS, CDR2 YFSETQ, per germline. Variable domain in full (rest from reference TRBV5-1 and TRBJ1-2): KAGVTQTPRYLIKTRGQQVTLSCSPISGHRSVSWYQQTPGQGLQFLFEYFSETQRNKGNFPGRFSGRQFSNSRSEMNVSTLELGDSALYLCASSSRQGSYGYTFGSGTRLTVV.

Note on this clone: The same CDR3 is also encoded by other DNA sequences in this sample. The chain combines TRBV20-1 with TRBJ1-6; D unclear. Trimming removed 5 bases at V and 9 bases at J, with 8 bases between. The germline gives CDR1 DFQATT, CDR2 SNEGSKA (reference sequence). This CDR3 region has 11 residues. The CDR3 loop is CSAREGSPLHF. The CDR3, as DNA: TGCAGTGCTCGGGAGGGTTCACCCCTCCACTTT.

V and J are TRBV5-4 and TRBJ1-3; 7 positions match TRBD1. Germline V gene data show CDR1 as SGHNT and CDR2 as YYREEE (reference sequence). The CDR3 has 14 residues. Trimming cost V 6 bases and J 5 bases; bases outside gene matches: 8. In nucleotides, the CDR3 is TGTGCCAGCACCCAGCAGGGGGTTAGAAACACCATATATTTT. This translates into CASTQQGVRNTIYF.

This rearrangement joins TRBV28 to TRBJ1-5; D might be TRBD1 (5 bases). This CDR3 is 15 amino acids long. V lost 8 bases to trimming and J lost 6 bases, with 20 bases between them. CDR1 is MDHEN and CDR2 is SYDVKM in the germline V gene. CDR3: CASCGAGQASQPQHF. CDR3 in DNA: TGTGCCAGCTGTGGAGCAGGGCAGGCCAGTCAGCCCCAGCATTTT.

This chain connects TRBV6-5 to TRBJ2-3, with D perhaps matching TRBD2 (6 bases). The germline V gene encodes CDR1 MNHEY and CDR2 SVGAGI. Trimming pared 6 bases from V and 4 bases from J, leaving 14 bases between. The CDR3 consists of 14 residues. This CDR3 reads CASSLAPVADTQYF. The CDR3 nucleotides are TGTGCCAGCAGCCTAGCGCCGGTGGCAGATACGCAGTATTTT.

The chain carries TRBV6-6 and TRBJ2-2; D tentatively reads TRBD1 or TRBD2 (5 bases each). The CDR3 consists of 18 residues. CDR1 MNHNY and CDR2 SVGAGI come from the germline V gene (reference sequence). Trimming shortened V by 5 bases and J by 0 bases, and 19 bases separated the two germline ends. DNA for the CDR3: TGTGCCAGCAGTGGATCGGGGCCCACTGCCGCGAACACCGGGGAGCTGTTTTTT. Amino acids: CASSGSGPTAANTGELFF.

V is TRBV19 and J is TRBJ1-2; 9 bases fit TRBD1. CDR3 length: 14 residues. CDR1 is LNHDA and CDR2 is SQIVND in the germline V gene (reference sequence). V lost 3 bases and J lost 4; bases outside the gene matches: 3. CDR3 DNA: TGTGCCAGTAGTATTGACAGGGGGTTCTATGGCTACACCTTC. As protein: CASSIDRGFYGYTF.

J is TRBJ1-2 and V is TRBV20-1, with D unclear. The ends were cut back, 4 bases at V and 0 bases at J, with 18 bases in the middle. The CDR3 covers 16 residues. Germline V lookup: CDR1 DFQATT, CDR2 SNEGSKA (reference sequence). DNA for the CDR3: TGCAGTGCTATTGACGACACCGCAAGATCTAACTATGGCTACACCTTC. As protein: CSAIDDTARSNYGYTF.

The chain combines TRBV29-1 with TRBJ1-6; D unresolved. V dropped 4 bases and J dropped 14 bases, with 12 bases sitting between them. Germline lookup yields CDR1 SQVTM and CDR2 ANQGSEA. CDR3 length: 11 amino acids. The CDR3 loop reads CSVAVGPSLHF. The CDR3 DNA sequence: TGCAGCGTTGCGGTTGGGCCATCCCTCCACTTT.

CDR3 nucleotide sequence: TGTGCCAGCAGCCAAGAACTTAGCGGGGTGAACACCGGGGAGCTGTTTTTT. This sequence encodes CASSQELSGVNTGELFF. This chain links TRBV4-2 with TRBJ2-2; 8 positions match TRBD2. The CDR3 extends over 17 amino acids. The J segment lost 1 base and the V segment lost 0 bases, leaving 4 bases of the junction unmatched. Per germline, CDR1 LGHNA and CDR2 YNFKEQ.

The chain employs TRBV5-1 and TRBJ2-2; 9 nucleotides match TRBD1. The CDR3 is made up of 14 amino acids. Germline lookup yields CDR1 SGHRS and CDR2 YFSETQ. Trimming cost V 4 bases and J 4 bases; bases outside gene matches: 2. The CDR3 sequence is CASSQTGGTGELFF. The CDR3 DNA reads as TGCGCCAGCAGCCAGACAGGGGGCACCGGGGAGCTGTTTTTT.

This chain links TRBV3-1 (or the pseudogene TRBV3-2) with TRBJ2-4; TRBD2 is a possible D gene (5 bases). This CDR3 is 18 amino acids long. Trimming took 4 bases from V and 1 from J, leaving 20 bases between them. Germline values: CDR1 LGHDT, CDR2 YNNKEL (reference sequence). The CDR3 region is CASSPKLSRGFAKNIQYF. CDR3 in DNA: TGTGCCAGCAGCCCGAAGCTGTCCAGAGGGTTTGCCAAAAACATTCAGTACTTC.

V gene TRBV3-1 (or the pseudogene TRBV3-2) combines with J gene TRBJ2-3; possible D gene TRBD1, 5 bases. This CDR3 spans 15 amino acids. The V and J ends lost 1 base and 2 bases respectively, with 10 bases between them. CDR1 and CDR2 (germline): LGHDT, YNNKEL (reference sequence). The CDR3 sequence is CASSQGGAYTDTQYF. The DNA of the CDR3 is TGTGCCAGCAGCCAAGGTGGGGCCTACACAGATACGCAGTATTTT.

The rearrangement links TRBV6-2 or TRBV6-3 to TRBJ2-5; possible D gene TRBD1, 6 bases. Trimming cost V 3 bases and J 1 base, with 12 bases left between them. CDR1 is MNHEY, CDR2 SVGEGT, per germline. CDR3 length equals 15 residues. This CDR3 reads CASSYSDSRQETQYF. The CDR3 region has the DNA TGTGCCAGCAGTTATTCGGACAGCCGCCAAGAGACCCAGTACTTC.

The chain uses TRBV6-6 and TRBJ2-7; D may be TRBD1 (6 bases). The germline V gene encodes CDR1 MNHNY and CDR2 SVGAGI (reference sequence). V dropped 0 bases and J dropped 0 bases, with 12 bases sitting between them. The CDR3 has 16 residues. CDR3 protein: CASSYSTGRSSYEQYF. CDR3 DNA: TGTGCCAGCAGTTACTCGACAGGCAGAAGCTCCTACGAGCAGTACTTC.

This clone has just one count. The chain carries TRBV19 and TRBJ1-6, with D hard to call. V gave up 11 bases and J gave up 3 bases, with 8 bases separating them. The CDR3 runs 12 residues. Germline V lookup: CDR1 LNHDA, CDR2 SQIVND (reference sequence). DNA for the CDR3: TGTGCCGCGGCTAACTATAATTCACCCCTCCACTTT. Residues: CAAANYNSPLHF.

This chain links TRBV7-9 with TRBJ1-2, with unresolved D. The CDR3 loop spans 13 amino acids. CDR1 is SEHNR, CDR2 FQNEAQ, per germline (reference sequence). V was shortened by 1 base and J by 14 bases, with 17 bases between the two germline ends. CDR3: CASSLVLSLGRTF. The DNA for the CDR3 is TGTGCCAGCAGCTTAGTTCTGAGCCTAGGAAGGACCTTC.

V is TRBV23-1 and J is TRBJ1-5, with TRBD1 matching over 8 bases. TRBV23-1 is reported as an ORF; its role is uncertain. The CDR3 spans 19 residues. V shed 0 bases and J 2 bases; nucleotides not matched to a gene: 12. This CDR3 reads CASSQSRAGGAGGNQPQHF. CDR3 in DNA: TGCGCCAGCAGTCAATCGAGGGCAGGGGGCGCGGGGGGCAATCAGCCCCAGCATTTT.

The chain recombines TRBV11-2 with TRBJ1-6; no reliable D call. This CDR3 comprises 17 residues. Trimming removed 2 bases at V and 9 bases at J, with 20 bases between. The germline CDR1 and CDR2 sequences are SGHAT and FQNNGV. CDR3 sequence (DNA): TGTGCCAGCAGCTTAAACTGGTACTTCGGAGATGGTTCACCCCTCCACTTT. Its protein product is CASSLNWYFGDGSPLHF.

The V and J genes are TRBV24-1 and TRBJ2-5; D is unclear. V was clipped by 0 bases and J by 5 bases, with 6 bases between them. Germline V gene sequence: CDR1 KGHDR, CDR2 SFDVKD. The CDR3 runs to 13 residues. In nucleotides, the CDR3 is TGTGCCACCAGTGATTTGCTTTTCGAGACCCAGTACTTC. This translates into CATSDLLFETQYF.

This rearrangement joins TRBV27 to TRBJ1-2; 9 nucleotides align to TRBD1. The CDR3 has 15 amino acids. V gave up 4 bases and J gave up 7 bases; unmatched junction bases: 10. Germline loops: CDR1 MNHEY, CDR2 SMNVEV (reference sequence). The CDR3 region is CASSSHGQGSRGYTF. CDR3 bases: TGTGCCAGCAGTTCCCACGGACAGGGGTCGCGTGGCTACACCTTC.

J is TRBJ1-2 and V is TRBV6-1; 9 nucleotides agree with TRBD1. This CDR3 region has 18 residues. The J segment lost 2 bases and the V segment lost 4 bases, leaving 14 bases of the junction unmatched. CDR1 is MNHNS and CDR2 is SASEGT in the germline V gene. The CDR3 DNA sequence: TGTGCCAGCAGTGGACCAAATCGTGGGACAGGGAACAACTATGGCTACACCTTC. It translates to CASSGPNRGTGNNYGYTF.

The V call is TRBV9, the J call TRBJ1-1; 7 nucleotides match TRBD1. The V and J ends lost 4 bases and 6 bases, in that order; junction bases with no gene match: 15. Germline assignment: CDR1 SGDLS and CDR2 YYNGEE. The CDR3 is 16 residues long. This chain's CDR3 is CASSPAPTGTDPEAFF. DNA of the CDR3: TGTGCCAGCAGCCCAGCTCCCACCGGGACAGATCCTGAAGCTTTCTTT.

The J gene is TRBJ2-7, the V gene TRBV2, with TRBD1 identical over 8 bases. The junction had 3 bases not matched to a gene; V was cut back by 6 bases and J by 5 bases. The germline V gene encodes CDR1 SNHLY and CDR2 FYNNEI. The CDR3 extends over 12 amino acids. This CDR3 is CASREDRDEQYF. The DNA of the CDR3 is TGTGCCAGCAGGGAGGACAGGGACGAGCAGTACTTC.

The chain uses TRBV11-3 and TRBJ2-7, with a tentative D call TRBD2 (5 bases). CDR1 and CDR2 (germline): SGHNT, YENEEA. The length of the CDR3 is 16 residues. V lost 7 bases and J 3 bases, leaving 22 bases between the germline ends. In DNA form, the CDR3 reads TGTGCCAGCACCCAATGGACTTCTCGCTCGAGCTACGAGCAGTACTTC. The encoded protein is CASTQWTSRSSYEQYF. The full variable domain, completed using reference TRBV11-3 and TRBJ2-7, is EAGVVQSPRYKIIEKKQPVAFWCNPISGHNTLYWYLQNLGQGPELLIRYENEEAVDDSQLPKDRFSAERLKGVDSTLKIQPAELGDSAVYLCASTQWTSRSSYEQYFGPGTRLTVT.